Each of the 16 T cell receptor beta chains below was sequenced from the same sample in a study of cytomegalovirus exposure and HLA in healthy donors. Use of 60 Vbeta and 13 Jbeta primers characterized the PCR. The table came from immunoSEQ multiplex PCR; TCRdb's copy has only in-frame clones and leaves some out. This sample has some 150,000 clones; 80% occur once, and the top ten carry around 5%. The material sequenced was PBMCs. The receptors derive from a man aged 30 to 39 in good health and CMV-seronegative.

The CDR3 sequence is CASSLVNRLGETQYF. The DNA for the CDR3 is TGTGCCAGCAGCTTAGTGAACAGGCTAGGGGAGACCCAGTACTTC. V gene TRBV7-9 combines with J gene TRBJ2-5, with D perhaps TRBD1 (5 bases). The CDR3 is 15 residues long. V shed 1 base and J shed 5 bases, with 14 bases lying between them. Germline V gene lookup returns CDR1 SEHNR and CDR2 FQNEAQ (reference sequence). Full variable domain (missing parts from reference TRBV7-9 and TRBJ2-5): DTGVSQNPRHKITKRGQNVTFRCDPISEHNRLYWYRQTLGQGPEFLTYFQNEAQLEKSRLLSDRFSAERPKGSFSTLEIQRTEQGDSAMYLCASSLVNRLGETQYFGPGTRLLVL.

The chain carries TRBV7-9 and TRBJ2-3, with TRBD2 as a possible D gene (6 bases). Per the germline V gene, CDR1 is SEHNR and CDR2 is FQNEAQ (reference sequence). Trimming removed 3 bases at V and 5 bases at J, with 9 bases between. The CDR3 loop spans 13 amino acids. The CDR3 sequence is CASSLGGRDTQYF. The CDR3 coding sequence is TGTGCCAGCAGCTTGGGGGGTAGAGATACGCAGTATTTT.

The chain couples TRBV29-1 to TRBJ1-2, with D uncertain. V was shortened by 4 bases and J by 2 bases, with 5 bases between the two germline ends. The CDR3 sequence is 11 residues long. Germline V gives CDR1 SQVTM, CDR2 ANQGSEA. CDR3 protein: CSVGQNYGYTF. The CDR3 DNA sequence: TGCAGCGTTGGGCAGAACTATGGCTACACCTTC.

As DNA, the CDR3 is TGTGCCAGCAGCTTAGGGGCCGTAACAGATACGCAGTATTTT. This encodes CASSLGAVTDTQYF. V usage is TRBV7-6 and J usage is TRBJ2-3; D is unclear. V lost 1 base and J 3 bases, leaving 8 bases between the germline ends. CDR3 length: 14 amino acids. In germline, CDR1 is SGHVS, CDR2 FNYEAQ.

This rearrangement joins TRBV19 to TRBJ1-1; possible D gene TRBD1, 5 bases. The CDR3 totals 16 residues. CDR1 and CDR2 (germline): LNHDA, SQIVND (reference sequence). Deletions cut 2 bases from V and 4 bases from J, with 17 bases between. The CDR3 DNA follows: TGTGCCAGTAGTATACGTTCAGGGAGGGGATTCACTGAAGCTTTCTTT. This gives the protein CASSIRSGRGFTEAFF.

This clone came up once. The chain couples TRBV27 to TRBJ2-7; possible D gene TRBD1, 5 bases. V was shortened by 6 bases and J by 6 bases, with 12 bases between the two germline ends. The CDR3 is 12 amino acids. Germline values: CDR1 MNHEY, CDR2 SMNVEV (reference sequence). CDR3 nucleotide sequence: TGTGCCAGCAGGGGCAGGGTAACCGAGCAGTACTTC. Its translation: CASRGRVTEQYF.

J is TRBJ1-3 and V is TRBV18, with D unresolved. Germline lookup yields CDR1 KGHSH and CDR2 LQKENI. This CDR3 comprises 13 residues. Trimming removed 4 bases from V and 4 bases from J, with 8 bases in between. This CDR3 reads CASSLKEGNTIYF. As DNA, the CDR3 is TGTGCCAGCTCACTTAAGGAGGGAAACACCATATATTTT.

The CDR3 is CASSLGELNYEQYF. CDR3 DNA sequence: TGTGCCAGCAGCTTAGGAGAACTAAACTACGAGCAGTACTTC. The chain combines TRBV7-8 with TRBJ2-7; no reliable D call. Trimming took off 1 base at V and 3 bases at J, with 10 bases between the two ends. Germline V gene sequence: CDR1 SGHVS, CDR2 FQNEAQ. This CDR3 comprises 14 residues. The variable domain in full, completed from reference TRBV7-8 and TRBJ2-7, reads GAGVSQSPRYKVAKRGQDVALRCDPISGHVSLFWYQQALGQGPEFLTYFQNEAQLDKSGLPSDRFFAERPEGSVSTLKIQRTQQEDSAVYLCASSLGELNYEQYFGPGTRLTVT.

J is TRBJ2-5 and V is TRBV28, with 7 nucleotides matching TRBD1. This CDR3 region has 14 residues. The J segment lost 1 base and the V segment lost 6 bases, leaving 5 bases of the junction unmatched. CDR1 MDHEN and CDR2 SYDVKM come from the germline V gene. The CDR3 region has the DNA TGTGCCAGCAGCACGACAGGGTCCCAAGAGACCCAGTACTTC. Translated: CASSTTGSQETQYF. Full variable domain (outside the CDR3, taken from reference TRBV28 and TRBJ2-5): DVKVTQSSRYLVKRTGEKVFLECVQDMDHENMFWYRQDPGLGLRLIYFSYDVKMKEKGDIPEGYSVSREKKERFSLILESASTNQTSMYLCASSTTGSQETQYFGPGTRLLVL.

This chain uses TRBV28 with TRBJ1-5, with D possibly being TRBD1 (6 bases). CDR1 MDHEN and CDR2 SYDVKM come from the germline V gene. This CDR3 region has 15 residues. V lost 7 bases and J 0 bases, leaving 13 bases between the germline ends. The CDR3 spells CASTEGQGSNQPQHF. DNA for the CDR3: TGTGCCAGCACCGAGGGACAAGGTAGCAATCAGCCCCAGCATTTT.

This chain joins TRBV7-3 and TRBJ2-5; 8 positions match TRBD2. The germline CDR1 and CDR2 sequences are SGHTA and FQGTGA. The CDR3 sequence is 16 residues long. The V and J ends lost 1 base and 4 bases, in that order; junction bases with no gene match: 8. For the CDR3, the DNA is TGTGCCAGCAGCTTAAACCCCCCCGGGACTAGAGAGACCCAGTACTTC. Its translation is CASSLNPPGTRETQYF. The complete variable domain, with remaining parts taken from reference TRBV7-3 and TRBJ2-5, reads GAGVSQTPSNKVTEKGKYVELRCDPISGHTALYWYRQSLGQGPEFLIYFQGTGAADDSGLPNDRFFAVRPEGSVSTLKIQRTERGDSAVYLCASSLNPPGTRETQYFGPGTRLLVL.

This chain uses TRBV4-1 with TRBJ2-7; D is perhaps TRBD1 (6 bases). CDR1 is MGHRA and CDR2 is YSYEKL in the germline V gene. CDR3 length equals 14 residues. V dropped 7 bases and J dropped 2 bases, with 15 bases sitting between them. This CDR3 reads CASKGNREPYEQYF. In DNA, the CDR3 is TGCGCCAGCAAAGGAAACAGGGAGCCCTACGAGCAGTACTTC.

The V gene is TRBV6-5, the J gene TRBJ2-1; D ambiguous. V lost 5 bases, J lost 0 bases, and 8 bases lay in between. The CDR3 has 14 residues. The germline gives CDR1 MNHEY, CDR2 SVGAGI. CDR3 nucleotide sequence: TGTGCCAGCAGTATTGCCAGCTCCTACAATGAGCAGTTCTTC. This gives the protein CASSIASSYNEQFF.

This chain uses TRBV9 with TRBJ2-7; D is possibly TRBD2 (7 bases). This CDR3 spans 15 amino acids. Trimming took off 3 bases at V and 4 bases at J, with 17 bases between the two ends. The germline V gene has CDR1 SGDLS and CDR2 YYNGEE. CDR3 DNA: TGTGCCAGCAGCGAGGGGGGGGGCGCAGGGTACGAGCAGTACTTC. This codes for CASSEGGGAGYEQYF.

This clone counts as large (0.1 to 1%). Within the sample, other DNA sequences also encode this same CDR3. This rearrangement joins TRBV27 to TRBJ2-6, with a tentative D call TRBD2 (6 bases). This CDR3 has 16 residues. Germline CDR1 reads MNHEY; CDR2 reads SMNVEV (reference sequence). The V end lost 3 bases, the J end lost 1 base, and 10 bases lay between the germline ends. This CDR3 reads CASSFYSGSGANVLTF. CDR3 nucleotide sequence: TGTGCCAGCAGTTTCTATAGCGGTTCTGGGGCCAACGTCCTGACTTTC.

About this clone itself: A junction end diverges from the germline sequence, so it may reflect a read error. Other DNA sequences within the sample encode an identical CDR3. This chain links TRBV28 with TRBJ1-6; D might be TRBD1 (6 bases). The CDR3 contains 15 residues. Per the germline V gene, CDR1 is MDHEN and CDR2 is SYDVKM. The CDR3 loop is CASSQQTPGDSPLHF. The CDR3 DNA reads TGTGCCAGCAGTCAACAAACTCCAGGGGATTCCCCCCTCCACTTT.